The 16 T cell receptor beta chains in this list originate from one sample, sequenced in a study of CD8 T cells in ankylosing spondylitis. TCRdb re-called the 5' RACE reads with MiXCR, one entry per CDR3 protein. The sample shows around 150,000 distinct CDR3 sequences, about 32% of them seen only once. The sequenced sample was synovial fluid, either unsorted or a sorted T cell fraction (not recorded which). The receptors come from a male donor with ankylosing spondylitis.

This clonotype was seen only a few times. This chain links TRBV28 with TRBJ1-2; possibly TRBD1 for D (5 bases). Trimming removed 7 bases at V and 0 bases at J, with 12 bases between. The CDR3 has 14 residues. Germline values: CDR1 MDHEN, CDR2 SYDVKM. CDR3 amino acids: CASKGVGTNYGYTF. In DNA form, the CDR3 reads TGTGCCAGCAAAGGGGTGGGGACTAACTATGGCTACACCTTC.

The gene calls are TRBV20-1 and TRBJ2-1, with D tentatively TRBD1 or TRBD2 (5 bases each). Trimming stripped 1 base from V and 4 bases from J, with 11 bases between. Germline V gene lookup returns CDR1 DFQATT and CDR2 SNEGSKA (reference sequence). The CDR3 consists of 14 residues. The CDR3 spells CSARGGAKYNEQFF. CDR3 DNA: TGCAGTGCTAGAGGAGGGGCGAAGTACAATGAGCAGTTCTTC.

The table lists this clonotype with a few counts. The chain employs TRBV24-1 and TRBJ2-1; D could derive from TRBD1 or TRBD2 (5 bases each). This CDR3 spans 18 amino acids. V gave up 3 bases and J gave up 2 bases, with 19 bases separating them. Germline V gene data show CDR1 as KGHDR and CDR2 as SFDVKD. CDR3 sequence (DNA): TGTGCCACCAGTGATAGGGGACGTGGAGGTAGCCCCTACAATGAGCAGTTCTTC. Translation: CATSDRGRGGSPYNEQFF.

This clonotype turned up a few times. V and J are TRBV12-3 or TRBV12-4 and TRBJ2-1; possibly TRBD1 for D (5 bases). CDR3 length equals 13 residues. V was shortened by 2 bases and J by 8 bases, with 10 bases between the two germline ends. This CDR3 is CASSLKGWDEQFF. The CDR3, as DNA: TGTGCCAGCAGTTTAAAGGGGTGGGATGAGCAGTTCTTC.

This clonotype was recorded at least ten times. The chain recombines TRBV5-1 with TRBJ1-6, with a weak D call TRBD1 (6 bases). CDR1 is SGHRS, CDR2 YFSETQ, per germline. V was shortened by 1 base and J by 8 bases, with 10 bases between the two germline ends. The CDR3 contains 14 residues. In DNA form, the CDR3 reads TGCGCCAGCAGCTTGACAGGGAGGGATTCACCCCTCCACTTT. The encoded protein is CASSLTGRDSPLHF.

This chain joins TRBV7-2 and TRBJ1-5; a possible D gene is TRBD1 (6 bases). CDR3 length: 15 amino acids. CDR1 is SGHTA and CDR2 is FQGNSA in the germline V gene. Trimming shortened V by 3 bases and J by 3 bases, and 12 bases separated the two germline ends. The DNA of the CDR3 is TGTGCCAGCAGCTTCAAGGGGGGAACCAATCAGCCCCAGCATTTT. Its protein is CASSFKGGTNQPQHF.

This clonotype was detected once. The rearrangement joins TRBV9 to TRBJ2-5; D gene ambiguous. V lost 7 bases to trimming and J lost 5 bases, with 18 bases between them. Germline assignment: CDR1 SGDLS and CDR2 YYNGEE. The CDR3 is 14 residues long. The CDR3 DNA sequence: TGTGCCAGCGCCCGTACACGGAGTGGTGAGACCCAGTACTTC. This gives the protein CASARTRSGETQYF. Drawing the rest from reference TRBV9 and TRBJ2-5, the complete variable domain is DSGVTQTPKHLITATGQRVTLRCSPRSGDLSVYWYQQSLDQGLQFLIQYYNGEERAKGNILERFSAQQFPDLHSELNLSSLELGDSALYFCASARTRSGETQYFGPGTRLLVL.

The chain couples TRBV5-1 to TRBJ1-5; no firm D call. Trimming took off 0 bases at V and 6 bases at J, with 10 bases between the two ends. This CDR3 region has 14 residues. Germline V gene data show CDR1 as SGHRS and CDR2 as YFSETQ. CDR3 DNA sequence: TGCGCCAGCAGCTTGGGAGACGAAGCTCAGCCCCAGCATTTT. As protein: CASSLGDEAQPQHF.

This clonotype was seen only a few times. The CDR3, as DNA: TGTGCCAGCAGTGCGTGGACAGGGAATTCACCCCTCCACTTT. Translated: CASSAWTGNSPLHF. This chain connects TRBV6-1 to TRBJ1-6, with 8 bases that match TRBD1. This CDR3 comprises 14 residues. V shed 4 bases, J shed 7 bases, and the junction held 3 bases outside the gene matches. Germline CDR1 and CDR2: MNHNS and SASEGT.

The table lists this clonotype with many counts. The V gene is TRBV28, the J gene TRBJ2-7; perhaps TRBD2 as D (7 bases). From germline, CDR1 is MDHEN and CDR2 SYDVKM. V was pared by 7 bases and J by 1 base, with 17 bases between. CDR3 length: 15 amino acids. CDR3 coding DNA: TGTGCCAGCACCTTGGGGGGGCCCCTATCCTACGAGCAGTACTTC. Translation gives CASTLGGPLSYEQYF.

The chain uses TRBV20-1 and TRBJ2-1; D unresolved. The CDR3 extends over 13 amino acids. The germline V gene has CDR1 DFQATT and CDR2 SNEGSKA (reference sequence). The V gene lost 6 bases and the J gene lost 3 bases, with 12 bases spanning the gap. The CDR3 sequence is CSAHGPDYNEQFF. Here the CDR3 DNA reads TGCAGTGCCCACGGACCGGACTACAATGAGCAGTTCTTC.

V and J are TRBV28 and TRBJ1-1, with unresolved D. This CDR3 spans 12 amino acids. Germline V gene lookup returns CDR1 MDHEN and CDR2 SYDVKM. The V end lost 7 bases, the J end lost 5 bases, and 11 bases lay between the germline ends. CDR3 coding DNA: TGTGCCAGCATGGCCTGGAGGACTGAAGCTTTCTTT. Translated: CASMAWRTEAFF.

The J gene is TRBJ2-7, the V gene TRBV12-3 or TRBV12-4; 7 positions match TRBD2. With V trimmed by 2 bases and J by 0 bases, 4 bases remained unmatched. The CDR3 has 15 residues. This chain's CDR3 is CASSLWTGGSYEQYF. In DNA form, the CDR3 reads TGTGCCAGCAGTTTATGGACGGGGGGCTCCTACGAGCAGTACTTC.

The J gene is TRBJ2-7, the V gene TRBV6-5; 8 bases are shared with TRBD1. With 2 bases clipped from V and 1 base from J, the junction kept 4 bases outside the gene matches. The CDR3 has 15 residues. The V gene's germline CDR1 is MNHEY and CDR2 SVGAGI. CDR3 loop: CASSYGTGGSYEQYF. In DNA, the CDR3 is TGTGCCAGCAGTTACGGAACAGGGGGATCCTACGAGCAGTACTTC.

This clonotype was counted ten times or more. J is TRBJ2-3 and V is TRBV11-2; a possible D gene is TRBD2 (5 bases). The CDR3 length is 16 residues. Germline lookup yields CDR1 SGHAT and CDR2 FQNNGV. The germline V and J ends were trimmed by 5 bases and 0 bases, with 15 bases remaining between them. CDR3 coding DNA: TGTGCCAGCAGCCCCCATAGTGAGGGCAGCACAGATACGCAGTATTTT. Residues: CASSPHSEGSTDTQYF.

This clonotype was counted between two and nine times. The rearrangement joins TRBV7-2 to TRBJ1-4; possible D gene TRBD1, 5 bases. This CDR3 has 14 amino acids. Per the germline V gene, CDR1 is SGHTA and CDR2 is FQGNSA. Between the trimmed V and J ends, which lost 6 bases and 4 bases, there was a span of 12 bases. The CDR3 sequence is CASSTGKGNEKLFF. Here the CDR3 DNA reads TGTGCCAGCAGTACAGGAAAGGGTAATGAAAAACTGTTTTTT.